The 10 T cell receptor beta chains below come from one sample, sequenced in a study of cytomegalovirus exposure and HLA in healthy donors. Using immunoSEQ multiplex PCR, the repertoire was profiled, and TCRdb retains in-frame clones only, with some absent. The data show more than 90,000 clones, 93% seen once. Sample: PBMCs. The receptors shown here come from a woman aged 25 to 39 in good health and CMV-seropositive.

The CDR3 sequence is CAWSVTRGTYEQYF. The CDR3 DNA reads TGTGCCTGGAGTGTAACCCGGGGAACTTACGAGCAGTACTTC. The V call is TRBV30, the J call TRBJ2-7, with D possibly matching TRBD2 (5 bases). CDR3 length: 14 residues. Germline loops: CDR1 GTSNPN, CDR2 SVGIG (reference sequence). Trimming removed 0 bases from V and 4 bases from J, with 13 bases in between. Full variable domain (rest looked up from reference TRBV30 and TRBJ2-7): SQTIHQWPATLVQPVGSPLSLECTVEGTSNPNLYWYRQAAGRGLQLLFYSVGIGQISSEVPQNLSASRPQDRQFILSSKKLLLSDSGFYLCAWSVTRGTYEQYFGPGTRLTVT.

The chain employs TRBV5-6 and TRBJ2-7; D ambiguous. V shed 2 bases and J shed 6 bases, with 9 bases lying between them. The CDR3 runs 12 residues. The germline CDR1 and CDR2 sequences are SGHDT and YYEEEE. CDR3 protein: CASSFRVGEQYF. DNA of the CDR3: TGTGCCAGCAGCTTTCGGGTCGGCGAGCAGTACTTC.

In nucleotides, the CDR3 is TGTGCCAGCAGCTTACAGGGGGTCGCTTTCTTT. It yields the protein CASSLQGVAFF. The chain combines TRBV7-9 with TRBJ1-1; 7 nucleotides match TRBD1. The CDR3 length is 11 residues. V shed 2 bases and J 11 bases; nucleotides not matched to a gene: 2. Per the germline V gene, CDR1 is SEHNR and CDR2 is FQNEAQ (reference sequence). Full variable domain (remainder filled in from reference TRBV7-9 and TRBJ1-1): DTGVSQNPRHKITKRGQNVTFRCDPISEHNRLYWYRQTLGQGPEFLTYFQNEAQLEKSRLLSDRFSAERPKGSFSTLEIQRTEQGDSAMYLCASSLQGVAFFGQGTRLTVV.

This clone occurred once. The chain has TRBV9 and TRBJ1-2, with 8 bases that match TRBD1. The V gene end was trimmed by 4 bases and the J gene end by 4 bases; junction bases not matched to a gene: 12. The CDR3 sequence is 16 residues long. In germline, CDR1 is SGDLS, CDR2 YYNGEE. The DNA of the CDR3 is TGTGCCAGCAGCTCGCGACAGGGGCCCCTTTCCTATGGCTACACCTTC. This gives the protein CASSSRQGPLSYGYTF.

V gene TRBV7-2 combines with J gene TRBJ1-3; TRBD1 is a possible D gene (5 bases). This CDR3 is built from 16 residues. Deletions cut 4 bases from V and 4 bases from J, with 17 bases between. In germline, CDR1 is SGHTA, CDR2 FQGNSA. CDR3: CASSWDGLAGGNTIYF. CDR3 in DNA: TGTGCCAGCAGCTGGGACGGTCTAGCGGGAGGAAACACCATATATTTT.

V usage is TRBV5-1 and J usage is TRBJ2-3; 7 nucleotides align to TRBD2. The length of the CDR3 is 15 residues. Germline V gene lookup returns CDR1 SGHRS and CDR2 YFSETQ. Trimming cost V 2 bases and J 2 bases; bases outside gene matches: 5. The CDR3 DNA reads as TGCGCCAGCAGCTTAGCGGGGACCAACACAGATACGCAGTATTTT. Its protein is CASSLAGTNTDTQYF. The full variable domain, with the rest looked up from reference TRBV5-1 and TRBJ2-3, is KAGVTQTPRYLIKTRGQQVTLSCSPISGHRSVSWYQQTPGQGLQFLFEYFSETQRNKGNFPGRFSGRQFSNSRSEMNVSTLELGDSALYLCASSLAGTNTDTQYFGPGTRLTVL.

CDR3 amino acids: CASSETSGSGDTQYF. Written as DNA, the CDR3 is TGTGCCAGCAGTGAGACTAGCGGGAGCGGAGATACGCAGTATTTT. The chain carries TRBV6-4 and TRBJ2-3; 12 nucleotides align to TRBD2. The CDR3 runs 15 residues. Germline CDR1 MRHNA, CDR2 SNTAGT. The trim removed 3 bases at V and 5 bases at J, leaving 3 bases unmatched.

The V call is TRBV28, the J call TRBJ1-2; 7 bases fit TRBD1. Germline loops: CDR1 MDHEN, CDR2 SYDVKM. V lost 6 bases, J lost 5 bases, and 9 bases stayed unmatched. This CDR3 contains 14 residues. CDR3 sequence (DNA): TGTGCCAGCAGCCCACCCGGGACAGCTTATGGCTACACCTTC. This encodes CASSPPGTAYGYTF.

V and J are TRBV28 and TRBJ2-3; 13 nucleotides align to TRBD2. The V segment lost 5 bases and the J segment 2 bases; nucleotides outside the gene matches: 7. In germline, CDR1 is MDHEN, CDR2 SYDVKM. CDR3 length equals 17 residues. Here the CDR3 DNA reads TGTGCCAGCAGTGGACTAGCGGGAGTCAGTGTCACAGATACGCAGTATTTT. Amino acid sequence: CASSGLAGVSVTDTQYF. The whole variable domain, filled in from reference TRBV28 and TRBJ2-3, reads DVKVTQSSRYLVKRTGEKVFLECVQDMDHENMFWYRQDPGLGLRLIYFSYDVKMKEKGDIPEGYSVSREKKERFSLILESASTNQTSMYLCASSGLAGVSVTDTQYFGPGTRLTVL.

This CDR3 is CASSKTGQETQYF. For the CDR3, the DNA is TGTGCCAGTAGTAAGACAGGGCAAGAGACCCAGTACTTC. This chain uses TRBV19 with TRBJ2-5; 7 positions agree with TRBD1. Per germline, CDR1 LNHDA and CDR2 SQIVND (reference sequence). Trimming cost V 4 bases and J 2 bases; bases outside gene matches: 1. The CDR3 has 13 residues.